This T cell receptor (beta chain) originates from a study of T-cell reconstitution after alpha-beta-depleted transplantation in children listed by TCRdb under 2016. The study in broad terms: Using TCR repertoire profiling, the study followed T-cell immune reconstitution in a quantitative way in children after TCRalphabeta/CD19-depleted allogeneic hematopoietic cell transplantation.

The sample holds a few counts of this clonotype. There is no known antigen for this receptor. Per-nucleotide qualities are absent, and no much larger clonotype sits a single base away. Including cysteine and phenylalanine, the CDR3 has 15 amino acids. CDR3 DNA only is kept here, 45 bases in frame from base 1. The V end loses 4 bases and the J end loses 4 bases, and a stretch of 16 bases separates them. According to the germline V gene, CDR1 reads ENHRY and CDR2 reads SYGVKD. The protocol used for the library was PCR. This sample was sequenced with an Illumina HiSeq 2500. TCR library preparation used molecular barcoding, with unique molecular identifiers applied to normalize quantification of the TCRbeta repertoire. TCRdb reanalyzed the raw reads on its own, using fastp at Q25 for trimming and MiXCR for clone calling, and kept in-frame beta chains. Identical CDR3 proteins give one entry, which carries the most common genes and DNA. The sample has roughly 590,000 distinct CDR3 sequences on record, 16% of them singletons. Under 1.2% of the sample belongs to the ten largest clones.

The sequence joins TRBV10-3 to TRBJ1-2; matching of 6 bases hints at TRBD1 as the D gene. The sequencing here drew on PBMCs from the stem cell graft donor, taken from the stem cell graft. The source of this sequence is a human donor who donated a stem cell graft to a child with acute myeloid leukemia. The CDR3 protein: CAISGAGEVLYGYTF. The DNA sequence is given as TGTGCCATCAGTGGTGCAGGGGAGGTCCTCTATGGCTACACCTTC.